These T cell receptor beta chains were read from a single sample in a study of blood T cells in healthy people across ages. TCRdb reprocessed the 5' RACE reads with MiXCR, giving one entry per CDR3 protein. The data contain hundreds of thousands of distinct CDR3 sequences, approximately 43% of them singletons. Sequences were obtained from blood. Every receptor here comes from a woman aged 60 to 75 in good health. The CDR3 runs from the conserved cysteine through the conserved F or W. The order of the fields is clone size, V gene, D gene, J gene, CDR3 DNA, CDR3 protein. The D gene is left open where the match is weak. Some rows mark clone size as missing; the rest say once, few, many or name a class of expanded clone.

abundance: -
v_gene: TRBV6-1
d_gene: TRBD2
j_gene: TRBJ2-3
CDR3nt: TGTGCCAGCAGTGAACGGGGGGGCGTTGCAGATACGCAGTATTTT
CDR3aa: CASSERGGVADTQYF

abundance: -
v_gene: TRBV7-3
d_gene: TRBD2
j_gene: TRBJ2-1
CDR3nt: TGTGCCAGCAGCCCAGGGACTAGCGGGACCAATGAGCAGTTCTTC
CDR3aa: CASSPGTSGTNEQFF

abundance: -
v_gene: TRBV13
d_gene: TRBD2
j_gene: TRBJ2-1
CDR3nt: TGTGCCAGCAGCCATCGCGGGGGGACCTTCTACAATGAGCAGTTCTTC
CDR3aa: CASSHRGGTFYNEQFF

abundance: -
v_gene: TRBV6-5
d_gene: -
j_gene: TRBJ2-1
CDR3nt: TGTGCCAGCGGTTACGCCGACCACTACAATGAGCAGTTCTTC
CDR3aa: CASGYADHYNEQFF

abundance: -
v_gene: TRBV29-1
d_gene: TRBD2
j_gene: TRBJ2-1
CDR3nt: TGCAGCGGTGTGGGGACTAACGGGGCCTACAATGAGCAGTTCTTC
CDR3aa: CSGVGTNGAYNEQFF

abundance: few
v_gene: TRBV4-2
d_gene: -
j_gene: TRBJ2-5
CDR3nt: TGTGCCAGCAGCCAAGAACGAAACTACCAAGAGACCCAGTACTTC
CDR3aa: CASSQERNYQETQYF

abundance: many
v_gene: TRBV7-2
d_gene: TRBD1
j_gene: TRBJ1-5
CDR3nt: TGTGCCAGCAGCTTACAGGGGGGCAGCAATCAGCCCCAGCATTTT
CDR3aa: CASSLQGGSNQPQHF

abundance: many
v_gene: TRBV20-1
d_gene: -
j_gene: TRBJ2-7
CDR3nt: TGCAGTGCTAGAGAGCGGCTCGAGCAGTACTTC
CDR3aa: CSARERLEQYF

abundance: many
v_gene: TRBV9
d_gene: -
j_gene: TRBJ2-1
CDR3nt: TGTGCCAGCAGCGTAGACCCCGCTAGCTACAATGAGCAGTTCTTC
CDR3aa: CASSVDPASYNEQFF

abundance: -
v_gene: TRBV20-1
d_gene: TRBD2
j_gene: TRBJ2-5
CDR3nt: TGCAGTGCTAGTGCCCTAGCGGGAGGTTTGGAGACCCAGTACTTC
CDR3aa: CSASALAGGLETQYF

abundance: -
v_gene: TRBV5-5
d_gene: -
j_gene: TRBJ2-5
CDR3nt: TGTGCCAGCAGCACGTCAGGGCCCCTTGGAGAGACCCAGTACTTT
CDR3aa: CASSTSGPLGETQYF

abundance: -
v_gene: TRBV3-1
d_gene: TRBD2
j_gene: TRBJ2-7
CDR3nt: TGTGCCAGCAGCCTTGGGACTAGCGGGAGGCTCGAGCAGTACTTC
CDR3aa: CASSLGTSGRLEQYF

abundance: -
v_gene: TRBV19
d_gene: TRBD1
j_gene: TRBJ2-1
CDR3nt: TGTGCCAGTAGTGGGTTGTCGGACAGGAACTACAATGAGCAGTTCTTC
CDR3aa: CASSGLSDRNYNEQFF

abundance: few
v_gene: TRBV2
d_gene: TRBD2
j_gene: TRBJ2-5
CDR3nt: TGTGCCAGCAGTTATAGCGGGGGGGCGGGAGAGCAGTACTTC
CDR3aa: CASSYSGGAGEQYF

abundance: few
v_gene: TRBV7-2
d_gene: TRBD2
j_gene: TRBJ2-7
CDR3nt: TGTGCCAGCAGCACCTCAGCGGGGACGGGGACCTACGAGCAGTACTTC
CDR3aa: CASSTSAGTGTYEQYF

abundance: -
v_gene: TRBV7-2
d_gene: -
j_gene: TRBJ1-3
CDR3nt: TGTGCCAGCAGCTTTTCCGCCGGGGGTCGTAAAGGAAACACCATATATTTT
CDR3aa: CASSFSAGGRKGNTIYF

abundance: -
v_gene: TRBV5-5
d_gene: TRBD1
j_gene: TRBJ2-7
CDR3nt: TGTGCCAGCAGCTCATTCTTGGACAGGGTATTCTACGAGCAGTACTTC
CDR3aa: CASSSFLDRVFYEQYF

abundance: -
v_gene: TRBV5-6
d_gene: TRBD1
j_gene: TRBJ2-1
CDR3nt: TGTGCCAGCAGCGGTCTAAAGGGCAGGACAGGAGCTAACAATGAGCAGTTCTTC
CDR3aa: CASSGLKGRTGANNEQFF

abundance: many
v_gene: TRBV4-2
d_gene: -
j_gene: TRBJ1-2
CDR3nt: TGTGCCAGCAGCACACTCGAAGGTAGCTACACCTTC
CDR3aa: CASSTLEGSYTF

abundance: -
v_gene: TRBV20-1
d_gene: TRBD2
j_gene: TRBJ2-5
CDR3nt: TGCAGTGCTATAAGGACTAGCGGTCTCGAGACCCAGTACTTC
CDR3aa: CSAIRTSGLETQYF

abundance: -
v_gene: TRBV18
d_gene: -
j_gene: TRBJ2-7
CDR3nt: TGTGCCAGCTCACCATTTGAGTCCGGGAATTCCTACGAGCAGTACTTC
CDR3aa: CASSPFESGNSYEQYF

abundance: many
v_gene: TRBV7-6
d_gene: -
j_gene: TRBJ2-2
CDR3nt: TGTGCCAGCAGCTTCGACCGGGAGCTGTTTTTT
CDR3aa: CASSFDRELFF

abundance: -
v_gene: TRBV15
d_gene: -
j_gene: TRBJ2-3
CDR3nt: TGTGCCACCGGGAAGAAAAGAGAAACAGATACGCAGTATTTT
CDR3aa: CATGKKRETDTQYF